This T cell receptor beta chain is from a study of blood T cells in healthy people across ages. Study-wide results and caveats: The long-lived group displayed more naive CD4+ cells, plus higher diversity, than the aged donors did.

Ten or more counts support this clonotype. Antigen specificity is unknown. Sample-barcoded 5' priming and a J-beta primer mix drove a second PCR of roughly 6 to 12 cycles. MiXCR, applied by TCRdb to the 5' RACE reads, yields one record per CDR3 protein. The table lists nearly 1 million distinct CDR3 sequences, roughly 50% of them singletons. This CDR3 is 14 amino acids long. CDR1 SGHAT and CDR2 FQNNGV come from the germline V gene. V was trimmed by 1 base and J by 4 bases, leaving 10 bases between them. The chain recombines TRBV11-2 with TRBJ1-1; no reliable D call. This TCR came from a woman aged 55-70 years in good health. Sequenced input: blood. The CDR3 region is CASSLGASTTEAFF. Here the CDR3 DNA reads TGTGCCAGCAGCTTAGGTGCGTCGACCACTGAAGCTTTCTTT.